This T cell receptor (beta chain) was identified during a study of blood T cell repertoires in COVID-19. For the study at large: The analysed material was cDNA or gDNA that came from T cells, B-cell-depleted T cells, or PBMCs.

Per the germline V gene, CDR1 is SGHTA and CDR2 is FQGNSA. The CDR3 loop spans 15 amino acids. Trimming removed 5 bases from V and 6 bases from J, with 19 bases in between. During active infection, Seattle patients enrolled and were then monitored through disease. In the authors' workflow: Cell counts per sample came from amplifying reference gene primers. TCRdb keeps only in-frame clones here, not all; method: immunoSEQ multiplex PCR. That table is the source of V, J and clone size, and D and trimming were worked out from the DNA. The sample lists approximately 64,000 clones; about nine tenths were seen once.

What was sequenced was peripheral blood. The chain employs TRBV7-2 and TRBJ1-1, with D uncertain. The receptor comes from a woman aged 60-75 years with COVID-19, enrolled during active disease. The CDR3 region is CASSRMRQPGAEAFF. The CDR3 DNA sequence: TGTGCCAGCAGCCGGATGAGGCAGCCCGGCGCTGAAGCTTTCTTT.